These 3 T cell receptor beta chains share one sample of origin, sequenced in a study of response to subunit inactivated influenza vaccine. TCRdb ran MiXCR on the RT-PCR reads and lists one entry per CDR3 protein. Found here are about 520,000 distinct CDR3 sequences, about 25% of them singletons; the top ten hold approximately 2%. The starting material was CD4+ T cells sorted from PBMCs, obtained 5 to 6 days after vaccination. The receptors derive from a man aged 50 to 59 who received an inactivated influenza vaccine.

This clonotype has just a few counts. The chain uses TRBV15 and TRBJ1-4; possible D gene TRBD1, 5 bases. Germline V gene data show CDR1 as LNHNV and CDR2 as YYDKDF (reference sequence). The germline V and J ends were trimmed by 0 bases and 5 bases, with 16 bases remaining between them. The CDR3 totals 17 residues. For the CDR3, the DNA is TGTGCCACCAGCAGAGAGGGGCCTATTCGGGGGAATGAAAAACTGTTTTTT. Translation gives CATSREGPIRGNEKLFF.

CDR3 bases: TGCAGTGCTAGGGGGGGGAGGCCCCAAGAGACCCAGTACTTC. It specifies CSARGGRPQETQYF. The chain recombines TRBV20-1 with TRBJ2-5; 7 bases are shared with TRBD2. With 3 bases clipped from V and 1 base from J, the junction kept 5 bases outside the gene matches. CDR1 is DFQATT, CDR2 SNEGSKA, per germline (reference sequence). The CDR3 has 14 amino acids.

The CDR3 sequence: CASSFEGTSGTYNEQFF. DNA of the CDR3: TGTGCCAGCAGCTTTGAAGGGACTAGCGGGACGTACAATGAGCAGTTCTTC. V is TRBV7-2 and J is TRBJ2-1, with 13 bases matching TRBD2. V lost 3 bases and J lost 4; bases outside the gene matches: 6. This CDR3 comprises 17 residues. Per the germline V gene, CDR1 is SGHTA and CDR2 is FQGNSA.